The TCR beta chain described here comes from a study of T cells after posttransplantation cyclophosphamide. Methotrexate plus calcineurin inhibitor accompanied controls' myeloablative marrow transplants; sampling was 1 year later. Germline lookup yields CDR1 MDHEN and CDR2 SYDVKM. Trimming took off 8 bases at V and 4 bases at J, with 7 bases between the two ends. The CDR3 totals 11 residues. Measured with immunoSEQ multiplex PCR; TCRdb has only the in-frame clones, and not every one. The sample gives 8,000 to 10,000 clones, roughly 90% of which show up once; under 5.5% is in the top ten. V usage is TRBV28 and J usage is TRBJ2-3; D is unclear. The receptor comes from a male patient aged 50 to 59 who received an allogeneic stem cell transplant from an unrelated donor, was CMV-positive, and had chronic GVHD only. Some T cells may arise from the graft donor. The source material was PBMCs, sampled 430 to 450 days after allogeneic stem cell transplant with calcineurin inhibitor and methotrexate. CDR3: CASAGADTQYF. CDR3 nucleotides: TGTGCCAGCGCAGGCGCAGATACGCAGTATTTT.